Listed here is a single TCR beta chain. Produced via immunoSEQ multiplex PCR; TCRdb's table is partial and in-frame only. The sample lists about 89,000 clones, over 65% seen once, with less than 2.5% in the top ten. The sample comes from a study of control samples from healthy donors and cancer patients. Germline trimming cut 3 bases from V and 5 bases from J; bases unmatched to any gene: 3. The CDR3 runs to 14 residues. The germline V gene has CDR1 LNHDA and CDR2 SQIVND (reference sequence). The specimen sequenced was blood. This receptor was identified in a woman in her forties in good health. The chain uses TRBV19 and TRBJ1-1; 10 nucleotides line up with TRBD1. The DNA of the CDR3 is TGTGCCAGTAGTATGACAGGGGGCGATACTGAAGCTTTCTTT. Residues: CASSMTGGDTEAFF.